This T cell receptor (beta chain) was retrieved from a study of T cells in Graves' hyperthyroidism and ophthalmopathy. Trimming cost V 0 bases and J 3 bases; bases outside gene matches: 2. Per germline, CDR1 MNHEY and CDR2 SVGEGT. The CDR3 is 16 residues long. Notes on the study in general: Most thyroid clonotypes that were expanded above 0.001 also turned up in blood.

The CDR3 regions of TCR beta were amplified from RNA transcripts. HTBI primers were used for first-round RT-PCR of the TCR CDR3. TCRdb reprocessed the multiplex PCR reads via MiXCR and lists one record per CDR3 protein. The table lists roughly 520,000 distinct CDR3 sequences, less than 25% of them singletons. Uncontrolled infections, other autoimmune diseases, pregnancy or lactation led to exclusion of patients. Diagnoses used clinical symptoms, serum thyroxine and TRAb, thyroid ultrasound and orbital computed tomography. Out of more than 8 ml of fresh peripheral blood came the PBMCs. This clonotype occurred a few times. Its cognate antigen is unknown.

J is TRBJ2-1 and V is TRBV6-2 or TRBV6-3, with 10 bases identical to TRBD2. The clonotype comes from a woman under 40 with Graves' ophthalmopathy. Input material: blood. This CDR3 reads CASSYSLAGVYNEQFF. In nucleotides, the CDR3 is TGTGCCAGCAGTTACTCCCTAGCGGGGGTCTACAATGAGCAGTTCTTC.